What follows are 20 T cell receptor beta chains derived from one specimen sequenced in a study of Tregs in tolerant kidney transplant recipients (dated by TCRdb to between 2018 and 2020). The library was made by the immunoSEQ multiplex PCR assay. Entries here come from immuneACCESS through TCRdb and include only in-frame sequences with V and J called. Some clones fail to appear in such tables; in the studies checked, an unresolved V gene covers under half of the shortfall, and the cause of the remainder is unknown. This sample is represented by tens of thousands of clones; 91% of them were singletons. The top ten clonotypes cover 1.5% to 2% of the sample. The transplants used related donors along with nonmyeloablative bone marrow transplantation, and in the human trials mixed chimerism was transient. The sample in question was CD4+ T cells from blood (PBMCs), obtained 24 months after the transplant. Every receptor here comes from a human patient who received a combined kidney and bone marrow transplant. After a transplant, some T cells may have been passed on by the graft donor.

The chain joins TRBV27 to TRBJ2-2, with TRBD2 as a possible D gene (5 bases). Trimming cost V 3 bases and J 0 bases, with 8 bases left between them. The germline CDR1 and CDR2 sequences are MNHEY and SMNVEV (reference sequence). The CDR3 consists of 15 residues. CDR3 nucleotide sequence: TGTGCCAGCAGTTTTGGGAGTTCGAACACCGGGGAGCTGTTTTTT. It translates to CASSFGSSNTGELFF.

The CDR3 here is CASSPYNLAGAIDEQFF. The CDR3 region has the DNA TGCGCCAGCAGCCCTTACAACCTAGCGGGAGCTATAGATGAGCAGTTCTTC. This sequence joins TRBV5-1 and TRBJ2-1; 10 nucleotides line up with TRBD2. Trimming cost V 4 bases and J 8 bases; bases outside gene matches: 15. The CDR3 contains 17 residues. CDR1 is SGHRS, CDR2 YFSETQ, per germline.

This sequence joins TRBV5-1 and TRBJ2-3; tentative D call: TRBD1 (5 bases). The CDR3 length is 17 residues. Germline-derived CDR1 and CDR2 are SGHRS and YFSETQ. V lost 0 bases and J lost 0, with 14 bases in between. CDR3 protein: CASSLVGQSRSTDTQYF. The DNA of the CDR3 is TGCGCCAGCAGCTTGGTGGGGCAAAGTAGGAGCACAGATACGCAGTATTTT.

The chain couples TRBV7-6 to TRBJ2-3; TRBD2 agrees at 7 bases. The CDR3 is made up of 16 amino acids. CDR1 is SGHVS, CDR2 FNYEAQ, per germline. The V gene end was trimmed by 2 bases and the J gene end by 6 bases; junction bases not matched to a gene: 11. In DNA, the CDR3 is TGTGCCAGCAGCTTATGGCCGCGGGAGTTATCCGATACGCAGTATTTT. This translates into CASSLWPRELSDTQYF.

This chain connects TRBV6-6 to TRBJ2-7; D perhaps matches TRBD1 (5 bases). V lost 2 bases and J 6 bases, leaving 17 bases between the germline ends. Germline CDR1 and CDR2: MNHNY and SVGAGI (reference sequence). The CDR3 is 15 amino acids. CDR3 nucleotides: TGTGCCAGCAGTTACGGACACCCAGGTGATTCCGAGCAGTACTTC. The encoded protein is CASSYGHPGDSEQYF.

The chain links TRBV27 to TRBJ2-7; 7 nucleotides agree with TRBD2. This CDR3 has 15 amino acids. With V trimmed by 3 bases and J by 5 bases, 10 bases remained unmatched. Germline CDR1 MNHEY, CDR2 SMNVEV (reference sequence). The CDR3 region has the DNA TGTGCCAGCAGTTTCCGGCGGGAGACGGTAGACGAGCAGTACTTC. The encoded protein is CASSFRRETVDEQYF.

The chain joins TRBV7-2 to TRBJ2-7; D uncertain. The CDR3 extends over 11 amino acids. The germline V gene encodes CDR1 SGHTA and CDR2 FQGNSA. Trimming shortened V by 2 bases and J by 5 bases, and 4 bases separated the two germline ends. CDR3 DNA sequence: TGTGCCAGCAGCTTACGGGACGAGCAGTACTTC. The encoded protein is CASSLRDEQYF.

CDR3: CASSFAGLTEAFF. DNA for the CDR3: TGCGCCAGCAGCTTTGCAGGCCTCACTGAAGCTTTCTTT. This sequence joins TRBV5-1 and TRBJ1-1; D gene uncertain. Germline values: CDR1 SGHRS, CDR2 YFSETQ. Trimming shortened V by 2 bases and J by 4 bases, and 9 bases separated the two germline ends. This CDR3 is built from 13 residues. The whole variable domain, filled in from reference TRBV5-1 and TRBJ1-1, reads KAGVTQTPRYLIKTRGQQVTLSCSPISGHRSVSWYQQTPGQGLQFLFEYFSETQRNKGNFPGRFSGRQFSNSRSEMNVSTLELGDSALYLCASSFAGLTEAFFGQGTRLTVV.

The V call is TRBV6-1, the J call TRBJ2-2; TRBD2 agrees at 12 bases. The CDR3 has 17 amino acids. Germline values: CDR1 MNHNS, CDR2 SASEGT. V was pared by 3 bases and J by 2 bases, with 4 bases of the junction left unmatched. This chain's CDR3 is CASSERLAGANTGELFF. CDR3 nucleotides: TGTGCCAGCAGTGAGAGACTAGCGGGGGCCAACACCGGGGAGCTGTTTTTT.

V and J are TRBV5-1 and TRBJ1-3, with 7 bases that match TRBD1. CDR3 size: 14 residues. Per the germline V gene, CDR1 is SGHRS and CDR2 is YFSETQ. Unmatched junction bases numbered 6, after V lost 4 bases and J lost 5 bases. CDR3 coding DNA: TGCGCCAGCAGCCCTGGGACAGAAAGAAACACCATATATTTT. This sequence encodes CASSPGTERNTIYF. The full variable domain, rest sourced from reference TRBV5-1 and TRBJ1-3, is KAGVTQTPRYLIKTRGQQVTLSCSPISGHRSVSWYQQTPGQGLQFLFEYFSETQRNKGNFPGRFSGRQFSNSRSEMNVSTLELGDSALYLCASSPGTERNTIYFGEGSWLTVV.

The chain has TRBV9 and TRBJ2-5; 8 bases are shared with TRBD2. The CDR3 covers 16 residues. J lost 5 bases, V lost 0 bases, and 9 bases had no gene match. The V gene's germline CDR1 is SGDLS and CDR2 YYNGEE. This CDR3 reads CASSVGVSGVFETQYF. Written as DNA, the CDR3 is TGTGCCAGCAGCGTAGGAGTTAGCGGGGTATTCGAGACCCAGTACTTC.

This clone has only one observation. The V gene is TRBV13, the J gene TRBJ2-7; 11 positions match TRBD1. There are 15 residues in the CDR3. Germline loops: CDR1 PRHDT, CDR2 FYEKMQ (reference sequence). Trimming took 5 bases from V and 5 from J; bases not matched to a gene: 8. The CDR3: CASSIRTGGYHEQYF. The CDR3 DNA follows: TGTGCCAGCAGCATAAGGACAGGGGGCTACCACGAGCAGTACTTC.

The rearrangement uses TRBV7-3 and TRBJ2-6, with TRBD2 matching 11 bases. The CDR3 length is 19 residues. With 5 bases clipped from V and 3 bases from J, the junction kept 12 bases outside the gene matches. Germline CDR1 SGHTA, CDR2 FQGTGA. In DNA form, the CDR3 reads TGTGCCAGCAGCCATTTAGCGGGGGGGCCCTGGGGTGGGGCCAACGTCCTGACTTTC. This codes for CASSHLAGGPWGGANVLTF.

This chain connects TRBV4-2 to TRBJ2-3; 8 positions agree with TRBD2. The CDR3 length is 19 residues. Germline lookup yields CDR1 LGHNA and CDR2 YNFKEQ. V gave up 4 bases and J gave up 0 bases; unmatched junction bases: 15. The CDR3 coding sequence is TGTGCCAGCAGCCTGCCCAGCGGGGGCTACTCTACTAGCACAGATACGCAGTATTTT. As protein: CASSLPSGGYSTSTDTQYF.

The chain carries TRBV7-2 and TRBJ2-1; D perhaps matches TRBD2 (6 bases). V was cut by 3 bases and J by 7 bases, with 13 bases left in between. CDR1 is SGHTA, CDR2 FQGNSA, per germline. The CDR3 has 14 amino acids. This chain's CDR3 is CASSFGTLLNEQFF. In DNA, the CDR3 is TGTGCCAGCAGCTTCGGGACTCTTCTTAATGAGCAGTTCTTC.

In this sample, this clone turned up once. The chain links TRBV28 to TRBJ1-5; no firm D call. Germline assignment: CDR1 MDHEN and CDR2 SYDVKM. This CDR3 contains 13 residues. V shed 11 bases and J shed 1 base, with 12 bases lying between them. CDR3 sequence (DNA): TGTGCCGTACAAAAGAGGAGCAATCAGCCCCAGCATTTT. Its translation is CAVQKRSNQPQHF.

CDR3 in amino acids: CASSYGLAGYEQYF. For the CDR3, the DNA is TGTGCCAGCAGCTACGGACTAGCGGGGTACGAGCAGTACTTC. The rearrangement links TRBV7-2 to TRBJ2-7, with 12 positions matching TRBD2. The CDR3 loop spans 14 amino acids. The trim removed 4 bases at V and 4 bases at J, leaving 2 bases unmatched. Germline CDR1 and CDR2: SGHTA and FQGNSA.

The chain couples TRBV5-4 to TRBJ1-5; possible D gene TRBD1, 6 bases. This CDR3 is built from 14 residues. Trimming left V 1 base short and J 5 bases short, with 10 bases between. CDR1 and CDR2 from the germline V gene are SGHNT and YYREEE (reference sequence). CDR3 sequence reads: CASSLQGSHQPQHF. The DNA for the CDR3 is TGTGCCAGCAGCTTGCAGGGGTCCCATCAGCCCCAGCATTTT. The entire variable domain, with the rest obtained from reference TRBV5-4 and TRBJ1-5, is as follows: ETGVTQSPTHLIKTRGQQVTLRCSSQSGHNTVSWYQQALGQGPQFIFQYYREEENGRGNFPPRFSGLQFPNYSSELNVNALELDDSALYLCASSLQGSHQPQHFGDGTRLSIL.

CDR3 in DNA: TGTGCCATCAGTGAGTCGAGGAGACTAGGCCGGACCGGGGAGCTGTTTTTT. It codes for CAISESRRLGRTGELFF. V and J are TRBV10-3 and TRBJ2-2; possibly TRBD2 for D (6 bases). CDR1 ENHRY and CDR2 SYGVKD come from the germline V gene. Trimming left V 0 bases short and J 5 bases short, with 16 bases between. CDR3 length: 17 amino acids.

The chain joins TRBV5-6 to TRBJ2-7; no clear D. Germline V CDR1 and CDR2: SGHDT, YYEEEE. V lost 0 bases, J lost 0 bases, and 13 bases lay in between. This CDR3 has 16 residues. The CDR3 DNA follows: TGTGCCAGCAGCTTGGTCCGTCAGATAAGCTCCTACGAGCAGTACTTC. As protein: CASSLVRQISSYEQYF.